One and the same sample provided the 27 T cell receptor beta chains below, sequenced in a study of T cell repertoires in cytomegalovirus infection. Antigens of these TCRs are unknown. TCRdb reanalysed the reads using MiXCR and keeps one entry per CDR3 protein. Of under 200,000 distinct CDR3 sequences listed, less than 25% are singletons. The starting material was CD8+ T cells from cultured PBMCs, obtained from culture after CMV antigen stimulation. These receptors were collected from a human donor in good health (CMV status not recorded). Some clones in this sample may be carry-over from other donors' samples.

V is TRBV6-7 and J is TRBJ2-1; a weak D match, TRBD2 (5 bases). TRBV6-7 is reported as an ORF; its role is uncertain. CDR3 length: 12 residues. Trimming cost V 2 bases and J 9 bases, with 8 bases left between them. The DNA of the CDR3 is TGTGCCAGCAGTTACCAAGCGGCTGAGCAGTTCTTC. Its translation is CASSYQAAEQFF.

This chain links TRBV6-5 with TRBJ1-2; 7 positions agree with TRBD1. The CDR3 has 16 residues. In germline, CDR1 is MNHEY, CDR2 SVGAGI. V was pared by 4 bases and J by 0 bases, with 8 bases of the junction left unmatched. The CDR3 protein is CASSFGTEKSNYGYTF. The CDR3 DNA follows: TGTGCCAGCAGTTTCGGGACAGAGAAATCTAACTATGGCTACACCTTC.

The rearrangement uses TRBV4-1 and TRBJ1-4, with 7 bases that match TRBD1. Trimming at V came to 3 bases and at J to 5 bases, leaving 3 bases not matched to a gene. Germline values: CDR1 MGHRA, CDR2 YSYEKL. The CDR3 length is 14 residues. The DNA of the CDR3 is TGCGCCAGCAGCCAGGACAGGTACAATGAAAAACTGTTTTTT. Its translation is CASSQDRYNEKLFF.

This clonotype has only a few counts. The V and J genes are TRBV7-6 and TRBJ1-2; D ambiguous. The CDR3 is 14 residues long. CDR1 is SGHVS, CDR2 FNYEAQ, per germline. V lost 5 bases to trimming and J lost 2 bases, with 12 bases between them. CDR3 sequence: CASSARTANYGYTF. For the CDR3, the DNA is TGTGCCAGCAGCGCTCGGACGGCGAACTATGGCTACACCTTC.

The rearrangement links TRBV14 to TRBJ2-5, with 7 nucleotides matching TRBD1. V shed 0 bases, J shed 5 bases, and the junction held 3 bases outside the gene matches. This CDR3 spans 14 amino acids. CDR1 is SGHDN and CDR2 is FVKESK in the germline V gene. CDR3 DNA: TGTGCCAGCAGCCAAGAAGGGGGCTCGGAGACCCAGTACTTC. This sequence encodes CASSQEGGSETQYF. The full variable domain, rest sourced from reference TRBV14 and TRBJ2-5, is EAGVTQFPSHSVIEKGQTVTLRCDPISGHDNLYWYRRVMGKEIKFLLHFVKESKQDESGMPNNRFLAERTGGTYSTLKVQPAELEDSGVYFCASSQEGGSETQYFGPGTRLLVL.

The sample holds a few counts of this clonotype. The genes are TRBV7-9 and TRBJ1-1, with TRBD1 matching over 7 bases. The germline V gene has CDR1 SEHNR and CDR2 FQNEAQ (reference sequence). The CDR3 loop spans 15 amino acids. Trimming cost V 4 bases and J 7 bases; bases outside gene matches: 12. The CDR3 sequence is CASSSSKGTAIEAFF. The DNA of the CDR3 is TGTGCCAGCAGCTCCTCAAAAGGGACAGCAATTGAAGCTTTCTTT.

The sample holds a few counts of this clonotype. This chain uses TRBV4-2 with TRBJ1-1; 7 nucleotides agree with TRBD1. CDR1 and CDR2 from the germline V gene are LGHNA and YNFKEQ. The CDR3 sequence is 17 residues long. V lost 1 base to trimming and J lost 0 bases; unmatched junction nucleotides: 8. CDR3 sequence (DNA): TGTGCCAGCAGCCAAGTAGGGCTGACAGGGATGAACACTGAAGCTTTCTTT. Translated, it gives CASSQVGLTGMNTEAFF.

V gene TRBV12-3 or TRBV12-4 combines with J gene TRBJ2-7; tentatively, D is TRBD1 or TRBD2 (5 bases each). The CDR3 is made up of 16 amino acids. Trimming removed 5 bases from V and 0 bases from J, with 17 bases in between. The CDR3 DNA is TGTGCCAGCAGTGGGGCCCTCGGGGCCCTCTCCTACGAGCAGTACTTC. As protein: CASSGALGALSYEQYF.

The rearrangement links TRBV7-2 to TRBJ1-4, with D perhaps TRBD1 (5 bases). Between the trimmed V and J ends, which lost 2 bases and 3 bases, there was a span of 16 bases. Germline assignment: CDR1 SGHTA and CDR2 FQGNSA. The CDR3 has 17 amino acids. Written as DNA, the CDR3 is TGTGCCAGCAGCTTAAATTCCGTACAGGCTTCTAATGAAAAACTGTTTTTT. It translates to CASSLNSVQASNEKLFF.

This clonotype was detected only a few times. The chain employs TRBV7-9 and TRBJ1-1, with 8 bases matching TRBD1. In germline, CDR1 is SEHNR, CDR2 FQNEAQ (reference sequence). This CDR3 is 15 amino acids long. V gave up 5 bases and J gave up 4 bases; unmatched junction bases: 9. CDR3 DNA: TGTGCCAGCAGCCCCAAAGGACAGGGTCCCACTGAAGCTTTCTTT. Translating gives CASSPKGQGPTEAFF.

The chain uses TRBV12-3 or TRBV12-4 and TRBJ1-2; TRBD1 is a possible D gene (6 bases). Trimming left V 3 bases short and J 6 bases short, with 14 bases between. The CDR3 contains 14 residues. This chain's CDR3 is CASSFKGGRNGYTF. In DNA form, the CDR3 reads TGTGCCAGCAGTTTCAAGGGGGGTAGGAATGGCTACACCTTC.

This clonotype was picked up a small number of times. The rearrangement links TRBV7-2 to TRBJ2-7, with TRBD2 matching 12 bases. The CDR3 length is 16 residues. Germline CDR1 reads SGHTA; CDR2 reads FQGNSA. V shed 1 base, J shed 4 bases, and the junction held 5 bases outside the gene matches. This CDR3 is CASSLELAGGRYEQYF. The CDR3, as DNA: TGTGCCAGCAGCTTAGAGCTAGCGGGGGGGCGGTACGAGCAGTACTTC.

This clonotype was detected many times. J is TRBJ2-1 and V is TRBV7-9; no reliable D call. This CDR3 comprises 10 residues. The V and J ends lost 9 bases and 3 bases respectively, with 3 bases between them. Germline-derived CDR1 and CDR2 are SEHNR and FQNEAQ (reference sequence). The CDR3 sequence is CASFYNEQFF. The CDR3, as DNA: TGTGCCAGTTTCTACAATGAGCAGTTCTTC. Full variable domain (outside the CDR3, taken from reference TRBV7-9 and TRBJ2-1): DTGVSQNPRHKITKRGQNVTFRCDPISEHNRLYWYRQTLGQGPEFLTYFQNEAQLEKSRLLSDRFSAERPKGSFSTLEIQRTEQGDSAMYLCASFYNEQFFGPGTRLTVL.

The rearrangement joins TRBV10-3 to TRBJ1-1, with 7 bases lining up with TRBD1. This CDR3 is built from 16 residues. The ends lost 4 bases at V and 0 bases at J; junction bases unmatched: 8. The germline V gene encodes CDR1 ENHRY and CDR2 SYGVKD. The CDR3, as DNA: TGTGCCATCAGTGGGCCCCGGGACAGCATGAACACTGAAGCTTTCTTT. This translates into CAISGPRDSMNTEAFF.

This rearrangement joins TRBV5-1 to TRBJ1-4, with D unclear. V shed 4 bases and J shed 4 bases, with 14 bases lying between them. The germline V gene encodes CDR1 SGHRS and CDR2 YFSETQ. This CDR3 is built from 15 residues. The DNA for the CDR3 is TGCGCCAGCAGCGGAGTCAGTGGTTTTAATGAAAAACTGTTTTTT. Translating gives CASSGVSGFNEKLFF.

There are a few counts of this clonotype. CDR3 residues: CASSQDLLAVTNYGYTF. The DNA for the CDR3 is TGCGCCAGCAGCCAAGATCTATTGGCAGTGACTAACTATGGCTACACCTTC. The chain joins TRBV4-1 to TRBJ1-2; D is unclear. Trimming shortened V by 0 bases and J by 0 bases, and 14 bases separated the two germline ends. The CDR3 has 17 residues. The germline CDR1 and CDR2 sequences are MGHRA and YSYEKL.

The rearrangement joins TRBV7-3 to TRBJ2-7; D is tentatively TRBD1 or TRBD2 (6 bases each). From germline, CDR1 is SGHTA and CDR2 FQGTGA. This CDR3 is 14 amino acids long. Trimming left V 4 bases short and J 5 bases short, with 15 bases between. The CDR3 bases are TGTGCCAGCAGCTCCCTAGGGGGGCTGGACGAGCAGTACTTC. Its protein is CASSSLGGLDEQYF.

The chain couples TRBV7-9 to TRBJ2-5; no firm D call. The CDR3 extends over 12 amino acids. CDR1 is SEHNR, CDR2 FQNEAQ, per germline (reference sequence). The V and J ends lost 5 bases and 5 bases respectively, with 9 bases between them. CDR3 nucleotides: TGTGCCAGCAGCGGAGAAAGGGAGACCCAGTACTTC. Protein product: CASSGERETQYF.

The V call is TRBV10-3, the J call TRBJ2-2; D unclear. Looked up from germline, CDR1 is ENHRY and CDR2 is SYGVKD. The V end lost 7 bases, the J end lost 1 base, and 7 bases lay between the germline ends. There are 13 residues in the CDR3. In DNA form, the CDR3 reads TGTGCCATCACATGGGGGAACACCGGGGAGCTGTTTTTT. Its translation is CAITWGNTGELFF.

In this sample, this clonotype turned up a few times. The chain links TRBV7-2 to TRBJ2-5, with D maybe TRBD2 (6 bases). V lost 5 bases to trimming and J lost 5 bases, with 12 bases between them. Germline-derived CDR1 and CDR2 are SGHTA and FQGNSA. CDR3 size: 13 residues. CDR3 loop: CASSPGLGETQYF. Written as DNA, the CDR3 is TGTGCCAGCAGCCCGGGACTGGGGGAGACCCAGTACTTC. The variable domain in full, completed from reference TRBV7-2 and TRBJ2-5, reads GAGVSQSPSNKVTEKGKDVELRCDPISGHTALYWYRQSLGQGLEFLIYFQGNSAPDKSGLPSDRFSAERTGGSVSTLTIQRTQQEDSAVYLCASSPGLGETQYFGPGTRLLVL.

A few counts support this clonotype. This chain's CDR3 is CASSPVAANTEAFF. The DNA of the CDR3 is TGTGCCAGCAGCCCCGTAGCGGCGAACACTGAAGCTTTCTTT. The J gene is TRBJ1-1, the V gene TRBV7-9; D unresolved. The germline gives CDR1 SEHNR, CDR2 FQNEAQ (reference sequence). Between the trimmed V and J ends, which lost 5 bases and 1 base, there was a span of 11 bases. The CDR3 has 14 residues.

CDR3 region: CASSYRIVQETQYF. The CDR3 nucleotides are TGTGCCAGCAGTTACCGGATAGTCCAAGAGACCCAGTACTTC. V usage is TRBV6-2 or TRBV6-3 and J usage is TRBJ2-5; D ambiguous. CDR3 length equals 14 residues. Germline V gives CDR1 MNHEY, CDR2 SVGEGT. Trimming stripped 2 bases from V and 1 base from J, with 8 bases between.

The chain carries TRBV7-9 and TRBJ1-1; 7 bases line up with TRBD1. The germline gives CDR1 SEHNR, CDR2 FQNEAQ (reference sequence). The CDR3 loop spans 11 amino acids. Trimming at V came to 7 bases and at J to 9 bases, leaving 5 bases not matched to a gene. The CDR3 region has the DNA TGTGCCAGCAACCCGACAGGGAAAGCTTTCTTT. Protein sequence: CASNPTGKAFF.

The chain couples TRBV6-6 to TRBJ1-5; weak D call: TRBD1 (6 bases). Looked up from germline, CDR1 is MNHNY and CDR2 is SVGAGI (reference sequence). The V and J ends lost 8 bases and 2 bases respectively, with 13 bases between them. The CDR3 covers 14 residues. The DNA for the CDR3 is TGTGCCAGCGGACAGCCTCTCGGCAATCAGCCCCAGCATTTT. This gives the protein CASGQPLGNQPQHF.

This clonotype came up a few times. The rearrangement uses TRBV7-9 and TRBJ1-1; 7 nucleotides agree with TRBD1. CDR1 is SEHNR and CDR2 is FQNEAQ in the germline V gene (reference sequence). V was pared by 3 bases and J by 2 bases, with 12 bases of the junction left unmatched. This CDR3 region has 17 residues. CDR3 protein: CASSFLTGTGFNTEAFF. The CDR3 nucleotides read TGTGCCAGCAGCTTTCTGACAGGGACGGGATTTAACACTGAAGCTTTCTTT. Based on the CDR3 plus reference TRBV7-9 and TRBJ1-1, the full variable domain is DTGVSQNPRHKITKRGQNVTFRCDPISEHNRLYWYRQTLGQGPEFLTYFQNEAQLEKSRLLSDRFSAERPKGSFSTLEIQRTEQGDSAMYLCASSFLTGTGFNTEAFFGQGTRLTVV.

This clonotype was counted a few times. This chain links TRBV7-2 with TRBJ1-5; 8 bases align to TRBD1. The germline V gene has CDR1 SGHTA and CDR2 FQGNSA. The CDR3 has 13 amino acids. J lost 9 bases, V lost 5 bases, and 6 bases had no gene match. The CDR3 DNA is TGTGCCAGCAGCCCGGTCACAGGGGGGCCCCAGCATTTT. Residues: CASSPVTGGPQHF.

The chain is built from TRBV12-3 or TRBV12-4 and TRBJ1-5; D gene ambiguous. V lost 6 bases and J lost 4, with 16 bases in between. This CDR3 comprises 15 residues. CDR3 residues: CASSARGGANQPQHF. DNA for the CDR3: TGTGCCAGCAGCGCACGGGGAGGTGCTAATCAGCCCCAGCATTTT.